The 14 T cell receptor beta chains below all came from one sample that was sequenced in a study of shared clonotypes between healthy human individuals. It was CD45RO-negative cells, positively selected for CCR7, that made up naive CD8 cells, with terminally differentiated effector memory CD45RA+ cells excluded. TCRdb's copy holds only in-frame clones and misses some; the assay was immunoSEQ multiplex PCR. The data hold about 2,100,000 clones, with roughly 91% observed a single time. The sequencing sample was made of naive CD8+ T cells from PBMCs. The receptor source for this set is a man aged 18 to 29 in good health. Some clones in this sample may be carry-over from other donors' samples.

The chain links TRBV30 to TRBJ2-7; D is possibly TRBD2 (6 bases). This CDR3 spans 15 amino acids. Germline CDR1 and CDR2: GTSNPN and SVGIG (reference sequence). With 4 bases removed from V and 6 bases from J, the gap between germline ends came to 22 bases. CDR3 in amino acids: CAWIPRETSQLEQYF. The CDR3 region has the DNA TGTGCCTGGATCCCACGGGAAACTAGCCAGCTCGAGCAGTACTTC.

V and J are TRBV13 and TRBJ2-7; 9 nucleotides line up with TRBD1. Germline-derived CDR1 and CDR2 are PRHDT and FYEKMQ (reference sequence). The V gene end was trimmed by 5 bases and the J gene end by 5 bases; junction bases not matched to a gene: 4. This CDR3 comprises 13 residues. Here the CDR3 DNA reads TGTGCCAGCAGCCTGGACAGGGGCCACGAGCAGTACTTC. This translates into CASSLDRGHEQYF.

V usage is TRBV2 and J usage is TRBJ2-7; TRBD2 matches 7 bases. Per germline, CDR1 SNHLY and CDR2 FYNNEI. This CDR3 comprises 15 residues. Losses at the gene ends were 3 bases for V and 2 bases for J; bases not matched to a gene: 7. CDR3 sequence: CASSEASGTTYEQYF. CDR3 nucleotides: TGTGCCAGCAGTGAGGCTAGCGGAACAACCTACGAGCAGTACTTC.

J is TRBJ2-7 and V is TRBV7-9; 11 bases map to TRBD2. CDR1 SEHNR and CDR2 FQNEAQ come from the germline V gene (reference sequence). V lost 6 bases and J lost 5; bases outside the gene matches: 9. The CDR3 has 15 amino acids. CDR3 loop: CASSAKTSGIHEQYF. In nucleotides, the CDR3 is TGTGCCAGCAGTGCAAAGACTAGCGGGATCCACGAGCAGTACTTC.

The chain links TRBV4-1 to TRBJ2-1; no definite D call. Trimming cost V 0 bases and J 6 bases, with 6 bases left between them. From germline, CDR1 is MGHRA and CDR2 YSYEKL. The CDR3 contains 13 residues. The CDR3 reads CASSQDPGNEQFF. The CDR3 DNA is TGCGCCAGCAGCCAAGACCCGGGCAATGAGCAGTTCTTC.

DNA of the CDR3: TGTGCCACACTTGGGACAGGATTATACTCTGGGGCCAACGTCCTGACTTTC. Its translation is CATLGTGLYSGANVLTF. The chain has TRBV19 and TRBJ2-6; TRBD1 matches 8 bases. CDR3 length: 17 residues. The V segment lost 10 bases and the J segment 0 bases; nucleotides outside the gene matches: 11. Per germline, CDR1 LNHDA and CDR2 SQIVND (reference sequence).

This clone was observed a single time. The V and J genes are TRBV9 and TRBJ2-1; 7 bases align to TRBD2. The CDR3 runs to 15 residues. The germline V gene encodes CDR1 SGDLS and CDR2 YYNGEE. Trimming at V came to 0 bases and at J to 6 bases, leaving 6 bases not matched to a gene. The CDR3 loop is CASSVVGLEVNEQFF. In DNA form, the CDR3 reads TGTGCCAGCAGCGTAGTCGGACTAGAAGTCAATGAGCAGTTCTTC. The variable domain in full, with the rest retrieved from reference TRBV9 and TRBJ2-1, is DSGVTQTPKHLITATGQRVTLRCSPRSGDLSVYWYQQSLDQGLQFLIQYYNGEERAKGNILERFSAQQFPDLHSELNLSSLELGDSALYFCASSVVGLEVNEQFFGPGTRLTVL.

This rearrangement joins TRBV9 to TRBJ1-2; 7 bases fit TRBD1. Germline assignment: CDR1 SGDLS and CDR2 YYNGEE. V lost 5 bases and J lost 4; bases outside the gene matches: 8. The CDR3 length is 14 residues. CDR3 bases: TGTGCCAGCAGAGAGACAGGGATCGGCTATGGCTACACCTTC. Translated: CASRETGIGYGYTF.

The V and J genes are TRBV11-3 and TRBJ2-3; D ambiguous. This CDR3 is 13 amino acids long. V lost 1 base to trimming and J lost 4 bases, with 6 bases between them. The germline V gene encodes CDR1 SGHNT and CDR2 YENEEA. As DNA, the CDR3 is TGTGCCAGCAGCTTAGCCGTAGCAGATACGCAGTATTTT. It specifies CASSLAVADTQYF.

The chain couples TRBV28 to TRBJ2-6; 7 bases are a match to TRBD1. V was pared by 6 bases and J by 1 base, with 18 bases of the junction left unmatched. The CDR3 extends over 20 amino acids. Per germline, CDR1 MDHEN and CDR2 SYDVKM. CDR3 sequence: CASSPRLKRTGRSGANVLTF. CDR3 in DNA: TGTGCCAGCAGCCCGAGATTGAAGCGGACAGGACGTTCTGGGGCCAACGTCCTGACTTTC. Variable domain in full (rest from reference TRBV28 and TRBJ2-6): DVKVTQSSRYLVKRTGEKVFLECVQDMDHENMFWYRQDPGLGLRLIYFSYDVKMKEKGDIPEGYSVSREKKERFSLILESASTNQTSMYLCASSPRLKRTGRSGANVLTFGAGSRLTVL.

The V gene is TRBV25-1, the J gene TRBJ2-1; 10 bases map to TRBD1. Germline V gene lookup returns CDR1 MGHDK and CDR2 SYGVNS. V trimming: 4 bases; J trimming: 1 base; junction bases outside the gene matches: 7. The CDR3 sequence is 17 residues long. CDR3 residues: CASSGDRGLRSYNEQFF. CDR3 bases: TGTGCCAGCAGTGGTGACAGGGGGCTTCGTTCCTACAATGAGCAGTTCTTC.

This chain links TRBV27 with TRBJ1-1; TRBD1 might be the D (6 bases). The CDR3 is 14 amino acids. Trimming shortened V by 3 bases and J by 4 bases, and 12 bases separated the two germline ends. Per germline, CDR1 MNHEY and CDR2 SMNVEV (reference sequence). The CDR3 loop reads CASSFYTGLTEAFF. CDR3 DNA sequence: TGTGCCAGCAGTTTTTATACAGGGCTCACTGAAGCTTTCTTT.

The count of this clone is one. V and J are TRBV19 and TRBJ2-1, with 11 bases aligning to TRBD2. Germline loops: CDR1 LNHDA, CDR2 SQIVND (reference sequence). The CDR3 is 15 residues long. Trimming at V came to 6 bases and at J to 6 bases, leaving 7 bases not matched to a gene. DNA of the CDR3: TGTGCCAGTAGGCCCGGGACTAGCGGACTCAATGAGCAGTTCTTC. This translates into CASRPGTSGLNEQFF.

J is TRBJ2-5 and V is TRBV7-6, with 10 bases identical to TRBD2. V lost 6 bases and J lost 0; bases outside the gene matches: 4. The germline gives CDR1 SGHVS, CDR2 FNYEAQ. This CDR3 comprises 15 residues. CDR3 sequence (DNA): TGTGCCAGCAGTCTCCTAGCGGGGGACCAAGAGACCCAGTACTTC. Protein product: CASSLLAGDQETQYF.